Below are 11 T cell receptor beta chains sequenced from a single sample in a study of shared clonotypes between healthy human individuals (dated by TCRdb to about 2020). To prepare the library, the immunoSEQ multiplex PCR assay was applied. The table comes from immuneACCESS by way of TCRdb, which keeps in-frame sequences with V and J called. Part of the clones is missing from these tables; in studies checked, under half for an unresolved V gene and the rest for unknown reasons. Within this sample are around 2.1 million clones, with 95% of them counted one time only. The top ten constitute roughly 0.13% of the sample. Sequenced material: naive CD4+ T cells sorted from blood. The cell subset or site tag for this specimen amounts to: CD45RA+ positively selected. The source is a young man in good health.

V gene TRBV5-1 combines with J gene TRBJ2-3; 11 bases agree with TRBD2. Per the germline V gene, CDR1 is SGHRS and CDR2 is YFSETQ. CDR3 size: 17 residues. With V trimmed by 0 bases and J by 0 bases, 3 bases remained unmatched. The CDR3 reads CASSLAGLAVSTDTQYF. The CDR3 DNA sequence: TGCGCCAGCAGCTTGGCGGGACTAGCGGTTAGCACAGATACGCAGTATTTT.

As regards this clone: The same CDR3 arises from other DNA sequences in this sample as well. The CDR3 region is CASSTRETQYF. As DNA, the CDR3 is TGTGCCAGCAGCACCCGAGAGACCCAGTACTTC. The J gene is TRBJ2-5, the V gene TRBV6-5; D is unclear. This CDR3 spans 11 amino acids. Germline lookup yields CDR1 MNHEY and CDR2 SVGAGI. V lost 6 bases, J lost 4 bases, and 6 bases lay in between.

This chain joins TRBV7-2 and TRBJ2-1; the match to TRBD2 covers 7 bases. J was trimmed by 6 bases and V by 5 bases; bases with no gene match: 7. The CDR3 spans 14 residues. CDR1 and CDR2 (germline): SGHTA, FQGNSA. CDR3 protein: CASSPQTSTNEQFF. CDR3 bases: TGTGCCAGCAGCCCACAGACTAGCACCAATGAGCAGTTCTTC.

The chain recombines TRBV30 with TRBJ2-5, with a weak D call TRBD1 (6 bases). In germline, CDR1 is GTSNPN, CDR2 SVGIG (reference sequence). The CDR3 consists of 14 residues. For the CDR3, the DNA is TGTGCTTCGAGGGCAGGGGCCAAAATGGAGACCCAGTACTTC. Translation gives CASRAGAKMETQYF.

The genes are TRBV28 and TRBJ1-6; D is perhaps TRBD1 (6 bases). The germline V gene has CDR1 MDHEN and CDR2 SYDVKM. The ends were cut back, 4 bases at V and 7 bases at J, with 14 bases in the middle. The CDR3 covers 15 residues. CDR3 sequence: CASSSLGGNNSPLHF. DNA for the CDR3: TGTGCCAGCAGTTCCCTGGGGGGCAACAATTCACCCCTCCACTTT. The full variable domain, completed using reference TRBV28 and TRBJ1-6, is DVKVTQSSRYLVKRTGEKVFLECVQDMDHENMFWYRQDPGLGLRLIYFSYDVKMKEKGDIPEGYSVSREKKERFSLILESASTNQTSMYLCASSSLGGNNSPLHFGNGTRLTVT.

The chain joins TRBV28 to TRBJ2-7; D could derive from TRBD1 or TRBD2 (5 bases each). Trimming took off 8 bases at V and 7 bases at J, with 21 bases between the two ends. Germline CDR1 and CDR2: MDHEN and SYDVKM. The CDR3 consists of 14 residues. Here the CDR3 reads CASGSGTPTPEQYF. CDR3 bases: TGTGCCAGCGGATCCGGGACCCCAACCCCGGAGCAGTACTTC.

The chain is built from TRBV5-5 and TRBJ1-4, with D possibly matching TRBD1 (6 bases). CDR3 length equals 14 residues. V was trimmed by 1 base and J by 6 bases, leaving 10 bases between them. Germline V gene data show CDR1 as SGHKS and CDR2 as YYEKEE (reference sequence). CDR3 sequence reads: CASSLRGIDEKLFF. CDR3 DNA: TGTGCCAGCAGCTTGAGGGGGATAGATGAAAAACTGTTTTTT.

This chain uses TRBV11-3 with TRBJ2-5; a possible D gene is TRBD1 (6 bases). Germline V gene lookup returns CDR1 SGHNT and CDR2 YENEEA. The CDR3 sequence is 15 residues long. The V end was cut by 5 bases, the J end by 0 bases, with 13 bases between. The DNA for the CDR3 is TGTGCCAGCAGCCACCGACAGGCTAACCAAGAGACCCAGTACTTC. This codes for CASSHRQANQETQYF.

This clone has more than one count but fewer than ten. CDR3 sequence (DNA): TGTGCCAGCAGTGGGGGCGCCTTCTCTGGGGCCAACGTCCTGACTTTC. It specifies CASSGGAFSGANVLTF. V is TRBV2 and J is TRBJ2-6; TRBD1 might be the D (5 bases). The CDR3 sequence is 16 residues long. V was shortened by 4 bases and J by 0 bases, with 10 bases between the two germline ends. Germline lookup yields CDR1 SNHLY and CDR2 FYNNEI.

The rearrangement joins TRBV18 to TRBJ2-3; D uncertain. The CDR3 totals 13 residues. Trimming shortened V by 3 bases and J by 3 bases, and 7 bases separated the two germline ends. Germline assignment: CDR1 KGHSH and CDR2 LQKENI. CDR3 region: CASSPVGTDTQYF. CDR3 in DNA: TGTGCCAGCTCACCCGTAGGAACAGATACGCAGTATTTT.

This chain links TRBV28 with TRBJ1-2; 7 nucleotides agree with TRBD1. The V gene's germline CDR1 is MDHEN and CDR2 SYDVKM. Trimming at V came to 4 bases and at J to 6 bases, leaving 5 bases not matched to a gene. The CDR3 sequence is 13 residues long. The CDR3 coding sequence is TGTGCCAGCAGTTCCCGGGACAGAGATGGCTACACCTTC. Translation: CASSSRDRDGYTF.